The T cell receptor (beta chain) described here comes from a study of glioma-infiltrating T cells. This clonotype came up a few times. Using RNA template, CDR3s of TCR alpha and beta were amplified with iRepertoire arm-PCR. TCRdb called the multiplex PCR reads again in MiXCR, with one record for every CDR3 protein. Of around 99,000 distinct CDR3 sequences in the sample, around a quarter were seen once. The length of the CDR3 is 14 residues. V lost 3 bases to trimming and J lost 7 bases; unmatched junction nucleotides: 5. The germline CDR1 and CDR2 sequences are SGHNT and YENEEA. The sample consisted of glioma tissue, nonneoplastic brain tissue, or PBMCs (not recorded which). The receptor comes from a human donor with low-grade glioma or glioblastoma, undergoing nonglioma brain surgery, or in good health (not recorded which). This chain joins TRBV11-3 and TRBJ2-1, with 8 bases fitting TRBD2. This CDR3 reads CASSLRGDLNEQFF. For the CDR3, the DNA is TGTGCCAGCAGCTTGCGGGGGGATCTGAATGAGCAGTTCTTC. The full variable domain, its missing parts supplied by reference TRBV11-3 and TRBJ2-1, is EAGVVQSPRYKIIEKKQPVAFWCNPISGHNTLYWYLQNLGQGPELLIRYENEEAVDDSQLPKDRFSAERLKGVDSTLKIQPAELGDSAVYLCASSLRGDLNEQFFGPGTRLTVL.